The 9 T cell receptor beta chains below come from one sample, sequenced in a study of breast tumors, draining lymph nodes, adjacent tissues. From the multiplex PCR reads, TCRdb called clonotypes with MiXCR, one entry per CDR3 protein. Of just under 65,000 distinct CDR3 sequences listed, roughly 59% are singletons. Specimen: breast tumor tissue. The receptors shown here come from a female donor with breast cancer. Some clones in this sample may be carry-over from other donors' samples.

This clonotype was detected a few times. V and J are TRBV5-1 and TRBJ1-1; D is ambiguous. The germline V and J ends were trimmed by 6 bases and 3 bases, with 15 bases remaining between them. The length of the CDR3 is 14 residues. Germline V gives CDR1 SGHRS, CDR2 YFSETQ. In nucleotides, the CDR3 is TGCGCCAGCACCCCCGCCGGCGGGTACACTGAAGCTTTCTTT. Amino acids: CASTPAGGYTEAFF. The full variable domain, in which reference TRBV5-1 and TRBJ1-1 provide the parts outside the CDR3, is KAGVTQTPRYLIKTRGQQVTLSCSPISGHRSVSWYQQTPGQGLQFLFEYFSETQRNKGNFPGRFSGRQFSNSRSEMNVSTLELGDSALYLCASTPAGGYTEAFFGQGTRLTVV.

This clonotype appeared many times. This CDR3 is CAISETPGTGGQFF. The CDR3 DNA follows: TGTGCCATCAGTGAGACTCCCGGGACTGGGGGGCAGTTCTTC. This sequence joins TRBV10-3 and TRBJ2-1; TRBD2 might be the D (6 bases). Looked up from germline, CDR1 is ENHRY and CDR2 is SYGVKD. This CDR3 contains 14 residues. Trimming cost V 2 bases and J 12 bases, with 17 bases left between them.

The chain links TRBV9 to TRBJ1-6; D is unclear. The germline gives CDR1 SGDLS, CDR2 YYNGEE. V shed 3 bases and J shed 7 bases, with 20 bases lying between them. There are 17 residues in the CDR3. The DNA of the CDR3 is TGTGCCAGCAGCGAGGAGGGTTCCTCTGTGAGGAATTCACCCCTCCACTTT. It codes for CASSEEGSSVRNSPLHF.

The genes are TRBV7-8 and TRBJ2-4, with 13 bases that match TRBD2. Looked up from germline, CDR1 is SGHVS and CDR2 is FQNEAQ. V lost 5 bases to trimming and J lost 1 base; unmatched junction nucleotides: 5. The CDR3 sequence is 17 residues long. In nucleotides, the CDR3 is TGTGCCAGCAGCAAGACTAGCGGGAGGCAGGCCAAAAACATTCAGTACTTC. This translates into CASSKTSGRQAKNIQYF.

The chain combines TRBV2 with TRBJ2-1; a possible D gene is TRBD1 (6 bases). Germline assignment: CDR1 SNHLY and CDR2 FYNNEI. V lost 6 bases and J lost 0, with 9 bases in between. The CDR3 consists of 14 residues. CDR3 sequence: CASSGTRSYNEQFF. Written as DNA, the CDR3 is TGTGCCAGCAGCGGGACACGCTCCTACAATGAGCAGTTCTTC.

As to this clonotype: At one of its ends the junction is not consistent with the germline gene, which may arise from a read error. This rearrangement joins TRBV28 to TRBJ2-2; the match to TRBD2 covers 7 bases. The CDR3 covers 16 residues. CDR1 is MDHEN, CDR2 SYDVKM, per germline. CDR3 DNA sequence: TGTGCCAGCAGCCCCCTCGGTCGAGCTAGGAGCGGGGTGCTGTTTTTT. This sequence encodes CASSPLGRARSGVLFF.

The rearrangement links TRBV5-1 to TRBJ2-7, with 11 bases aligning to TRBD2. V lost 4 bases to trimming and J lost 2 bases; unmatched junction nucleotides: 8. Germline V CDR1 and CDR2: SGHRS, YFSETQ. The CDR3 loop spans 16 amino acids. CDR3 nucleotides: TGCGCCAGCAGCCAAGGGGCGACTAGCGGGACCTACGAGCAGTACTTC. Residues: CASSQGATSGTYEQYF.

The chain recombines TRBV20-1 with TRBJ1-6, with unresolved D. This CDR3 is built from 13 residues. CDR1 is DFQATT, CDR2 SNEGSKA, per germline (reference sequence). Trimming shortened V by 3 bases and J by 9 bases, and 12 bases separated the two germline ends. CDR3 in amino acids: CSARGGSSSPLHF. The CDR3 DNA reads TGCAGTGCTAGGGGAGGGTCGTCTTCACCCCTCCACTTT.

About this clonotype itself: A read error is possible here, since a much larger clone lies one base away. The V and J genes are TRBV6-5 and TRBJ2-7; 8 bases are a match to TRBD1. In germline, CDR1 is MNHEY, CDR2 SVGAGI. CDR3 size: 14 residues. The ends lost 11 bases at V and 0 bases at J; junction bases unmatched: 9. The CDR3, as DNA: TGTGCCGGCAAGGACAGGGCCGACTCCTACGAGCAGTACTTC. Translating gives CAGKDRADSYEQYF.